The 14 T cell receptor beta chains in this list originate from one sample, sequenced in a study of T cell responses to AZD1222 COVID-19 vaccine. TCRdb's copy holds only in-frame clones and misses some; the assay was immunoSEQ multiplex PCR. This table holds about 84,000 clones, about 90% found once. Sequenced material: peripheral blood, taken on day 0 of AZD1222 vaccination. The receptors were gathered from an adult in good health.

The rearrangement links TRBV19 to TRBJ1-2; the D is unclear. CDR1 is LNHDA and CDR2 is SQIVND in the germline V gene (reference sequence). V was trimmed by 5 bases and J by 5 bases, leaving 9 bases between them. CDR3 size: 12 residues. The chain's CDR3 is CASSLGKYGYTF. The CDR3 DNA follows: TGTGCCAGTAGTTTGGGGAAGTATGGCTACACCTTC.

This clone was recorded only once. CDR3 in amino acids: CASSFGGTNTGELFF. For the CDR3, the DNA is TGTGCCAGCAGCTTTGGCGGGACTAACACCGGGGAGCTGTTTTTT. V is TRBV5-6 and J is TRBJ2-2; D is perhaps TRBD2 (6 bases). Per the germline V gene, CDR1 is SGHDT and CDR2 is YYEEEE. This CDR3 is built from 15 residues. The germline V and J ends were trimmed by 2 bases and 2 bases, with 10 bases remaining between them.

This clone occurred a few times. The chain carries TRBV29-1 and TRBJ1-1, with no clear D. The CDR3 is 11 residues long. CDR1 and CDR2 (germline): SQVTM, ANQGSEA. Trimming pared 8 bases from V and 5 bases from J, leaving 12 bases between. As DNA, the CDR3 is TGCAGCACCTGGGGAGGGACTGAAGCTTTCTTT. This translates into CSTWGGTEAFF.

This clone was counted once. V is TRBV12-3 or TRBV12-4 and J is TRBJ2-7; no reliable D call. Trimming cost V 5 bases and J 0 bases, with 5 bases left between them. The CDR3 loop spans 12 amino acids. CDR3 bases: TGTGCCAGCAGTCCGAGCTCCTACGAGCAGTACTTC. Its protein product is CASSPSSYEQYF.

This sequence joins TRBV29-1 and TRBJ2-1; TRBD2 matches at 8 bases. V shed 5 bases and J 5 bases; nucleotides not matched to a gene: 8. Germline lookup yields CDR1 SQVTM and CDR2 ANQGSEA. The CDR3 covers 14 residues. This chain's CDR3 is CSVLGSGKDNEQFF. The CDR3 DNA sequence: TGCAGCGTTCTCGGTAGCGGGAAGGACAATGAGCAGTTCTTC.

The chain has TRBV5-4 and TRBJ2-3, with 11 bases lining up with TRBD2. Germline V gene lookup returns CDR1 SGHNT and CDR2 YYREEE (reference sequence). V gave up 5 bases and J gave up 2 bases; unmatched junction bases: 7. The CDR3 runs to 16 residues. Here the CDR3 reads CASRKLAGDPTDTQYF. The DNA of the CDR3 is TGTGCCAGCAGAAAACTAGCGGGAGATCCCACAGATACGCAGTATTTT.

The chain joins TRBV2 to TRBJ1-5; perhaps TRBD1 as D (6 bases). Per the germline V gene, CDR1 is SNHLY and CDR2 is FYNNEI. V lost 5 bases to trimming and J lost 7 bases, with 9 bases between them. The CDR3 runs 12 residues. CDR3 nucleotides: TGTGCCAGCAGTACAGGGTTCCAGCCCCAGCATTTT. It translates to CASSTGFQPQHF.

This chain uses TRBV18 with TRBJ1-4, with unresolved D. CDR3 size: 15 residues. V was shortened by 3 bases and J by 6 bases, with 14 bases between the two germline ends. In germline, CDR1 is KGHSH, CDR2 LQKENI. The CDR3 protein is CASSPQHPRDEKLFF. The CDR3 DNA reads TGTGCCAGCTCACCCCAACACCCTAGGGATGAAAAACTGTTTTTT.

The chain recombines TRBV6-5 with TRBJ1-2; TRBD1 matches at 7 bases. CDR1 MNHEY and CDR2 SVGAGI come from the germline V gene. This CDR3 region has 13 residues. V was clipped by 8 bases and J by 6 bases; unmatched bases: 9. The CDR3 sequence: CASGQQGLNGYTF. CDR3 nucleotides: TGTGCCAGCGGACAACAGGGGCTGAATGGCTACACCTTC.

This clone was observed a single time. The V call is TRBV7-9, the J call TRBJ1-2; D not certain. The CDR3 length is 12 residues. Germline CDR1 SEHNR, CDR2 FQNEAQ (reference sequence). Trimming pared 5 bases from V and 0 bases from J, leaving 4 bases between. CDR3 amino acids: CASSRANYGYTF. DNA for the CDR3: TGTGCCAGCAGCCGGGCTAACTATGGCTACACCTTC.

J is TRBJ1-2 and V is TRBV9, with 7 nucleotides matching TRBD1. V lost 0 bases to trimming and J lost 2 bases; unmatched junction nucleotides: 10. The CDR3 is made up of 17 amino acids. From germline, CDR1 is SGDLS and CDR2 YYNGEE. CDR3 residues: CASSVVDRPDLNYGYTF. In DNA form, the CDR3 reads TGTGCCAGCAGCGTAGTGGACAGGCCGGATCTAAACTATGGCTACACCTTC.

The chain is built from TRBV7-8 and TRBJ2-1, with TRBD2 matching over 9 bases. After removal of 2 bases from V and 4 bases from J, the junction contained 21 bases not matched to a gene. There are 21 residues in the CDR3. Per the germline V gene, CDR1 is SGHVS and CDR2 is FQNEAQ. The CDR3 loop reads CASSLRFRTTKAGGGYNEQFF. The CDR3 DNA is TGTGCCAGCAGCTTACGATTCCGGACTACAAAAGCGGGAGGTGGTTACAATGAGCAGTTCTTC.

The chain employs TRBV29-1 and TRBJ2-3, with D tentatively TRBD1 (5 bases). Per germline, CDR1 SQVTM and CDR2 ANQGSEA. Between the trimmed V and J ends, which lost 8 bases and 4 bases, there was a span of 19 bases. The CDR3 contains 14 residues. The CDR3 DNA follows: TGCAGCTTCCTCCAGGGCCCAGTAGCAGATACGCAGTATTTT. It is translated as CSFLQGPVADTQYF.

The CDR3 DNA sequence: TGTGCCAGCAGCTTACAGTCTCTAGGCAATCAGCCCCAGCATTTT. Translating gives CASSLQSLGNQPQHF. The chain joins TRBV5-8 to TRBJ1-5; D is unresolved. Germline CDR1 SGHTS, CDR2 YDEGEE. V was clipped by 2 bases and J by 2 bases, with 11 bases between them. This CDR3 is built from 15 residues. The variable domain in full, with the rest retrieved from reference TRBV5-8 and TRBJ1-5, is EAGVTQSPTHLIKTRGQQATLRCSPISGHTSVYWYQQALGLGLQFLLWYDEGEERNRGNFPPRFSGRQFPNYSSELNVNALELEDSALYLCASSLQSLGNQPQHFGDGTRLSIL.